One sample yielded the 4 T cell receptor beta chains listed below, sequenced in a study of human T cells and chemical hapten exposure (dated by TCRdb to the early 2020s). The time point tag for this specimen amounts to: pre-sensitization, week 0. The sample's treatment or condition label, decoded: therapeutic diphenylcyclopropenone sensitization with weekly scalp DPC. Library preparation was by RACE. For sequencing, a NextSeq 500 was employed. TCRdb reran the public reads through fastp at Q25 and MiXCR, keeping productive beta chains. Rows matching on CDR3 protein sequence are summarized as one entry with the most common DNA and genes. Counted in this sample were about 61,000 distinct CDR3 sequences; around 7% of them appeared once. The ten largest clones capture 1.5% to 2% of the sample. This specimen consisted of whole blood, obtained in connection with sensitization to the hapten diphenylcyclopropenone (DPC). All receptors derive from a woman aged 25 to 39 with alopecia areata. Some clones in this sample may be carry-over from other donors' samples.

The sample holds many counts of this clonotype. The chain links TRBV2 to TRBJ2-1; the D gene could be TRBD1 or TRBD2 (5 bases each). Deletions cut 8 bases from V and 9 bases from J, with 20 bases between. The germline V gene encodes CDR1 SNHLY and CDR2 FYNNEI. The CDR3 loop spans 14 amino acids. CDR3 in amino acids: CASRDAYLRGEQFF. CDR3 bases: TGTGCCAGCCGGGACGCCTACCTAAGGGGTGAGCAGTTCTTC.

The V and J genes are TRBV12-3 or TRBV12-4 and TRBJ1-5; 9 nucleotides match TRBD1. The junction had 6 bases not matched to a gene; V was cut back by 6 bases and J by 3 bases. There are 15 residues in the CDR3. The CDR3 sequence is CASSPGQGFNQPQHF. The CDR3 coding sequence is TGTGCCAGCAGCCCGGGACAGGGATTCAATCAGCCCCAGCATTTT.

This clonotype was counted many times. V is TRBV2 and J is TRBJ1-5; no reliable D call. The germline V gene encodes CDR1 SNHLY and CDR2 FYNNEI. V was shortened by 3 bases and J by 0 bases, with 9 bases between the two germline ends. The CDR3 has 15 amino acids. CDR3 coding DNA: TGTGCCAGCAGTGAGGGCGGCTATAGCAATCAGCCCCAGCATTTT. Residues: CASSEGGYSNQPQHF. Together with reference TRBV2 and TRBJ1-5, the CDR3 gives the full variable domain: EPEVTQTPSHQVTQMGQEVILRCVPISNHLYFYWYRQILGQKVEFLVSFYNNEISEKSEIFDDQFSVERPDGSNFTLKIRSTKLEDSAMYFCASSEGGYSNQPQHFGDGTRLSIL.

This clonotype was counted at least ten times. This rearrangement joins TRBV6-6 to TRBJ1-1; weak D call: TRBD1 (6 bases). This CDR3 spans 14 amino acids. Germline assignment: CDR1 MNHNY and CDR2 SVGAGI (reference sequence). V was pared by 6 bases and J by 5 bases, with 16 bases between. The CDR3 region has the DNA TGTGCCAGCAGACCCCGAACCCAGGGGACTGAAGCTTTCTTT. Its protein is CASRPRTQGTEAFF.